The 25 T cell receptor beta chains below were found in one sample sequenced in a study of blood T cell repertoires in COVID-19. Clones were sequenced by immunoSEQ multiplex PCR, and TCRdb holds only the in-frame ones, with some missing. The sample has fewer than 250,000 clones; 65% to 90% are singletons. The source material was PBMCs or T cells enriched from blood (not recorded which). The receptors stem from a woman aged 35 to 49 with acute COVID-19.

This chain joins TRBV6-2 or TRBV6-3 and TRBJ2-4, with D possibly matching TRBD1 (5 bases). Germline lookup yields CDR1 MNHEY and CDR2 SVGEGT. Trimming took off 5 bases at V and 5 bases at J, with 10 bases between the two ends. The CDR3 extends over 13 amino acids. CDR3 residues: CASSPDRENIQYF. The CDR3 nucleotides are TGTGCCAGCAGTCCCGACAGAGAAAACATTCAGTACTTC.

The chain combines TRBV30 with TRBJ2-6; the match to TRBD1 covers 8 bases. Germline V lookup: CDR1 GTSNPN, CDR2 SVGIG (reference sequence). This CDR3 comprises 18 residues. The junction had 8 bases not matched to a gene; V was cut back by 0 bases and J by 1 base. For the CDR3, the DNA is TGTGCCTGGAGTGTACTGGCAGGGGGCTTTTCTGGGGCCAACGTCCTGACTTTC. It encodes CAWSVLAGGFSGANVLTF.

The chain combines TRBV28 with TRBJ1-2; D might be TRBD1 (5 bases). Germline CDR1 MDHEN, CDR2 SYDVKM. The germline V and J ends were trimmed by 5 bases and 4 bases, with 17 bases remaining between them. The CDR3 runs to 15 residues. CDR3 nucleotide sequence: TGTGCCAGCAGTACCCCGGACAACTGGGGCTATGGCTACACCTTC. This gives the protein CASSTPDNWGYGYTF.

This chain uses TRBV5-1 with TRBJ1-1, with 8 bases identical to TRBD1. This CDR3 is built from 14 residues. Germline V gives CDR1 SGHRS, CDR2 YFSETQ. The V and J ends lost 5 bases and 4 bases, in that order; junction bases with no gene match: 7. The CDR3 loop reads CASRTETGGTEAFF. The CDR3 DNA is TGCGCCAGCAGAACGGAAACAGGGGGCACTGAAGCTTTCTTT. The variable domain in full, with the rest retrieved from reference TRBV5-1 and TRBJ1-1, is KAGVTQTPRYLIKTRGQQVTLSCSPISGHRSVSWYQQTPGQGLQFLFEYFSETQRNKGNFPGRFSGRQFSNSRSEMNVSTLELGDSALYLCASRTETGGTEAFFGQGTRLTVV.

The CDR3 loop reads CASSSQPGVVGEQYF. The CDR3 DNA sequence: TGTGCCAGCAGCAGTCAGCCCGGGGTCGTTGGGGAGCAGTACTTC. The chain joins TRBV7-2 to TRBJ2-7; D is perhaps TRBD2 (5 bases). V was cut by 5 bases and J by 7 bases, with 21 bases left in between. This CDR3 region has 15 residues. In germline, CDR1 is SGHTA, CDR2 FQGNSA.

V and J are TRBV28 and TRBJ1-1, with D possibly TRBD1 on 6 matching bases. CDR3 length: 15 residues. The V gene's germline CDR1 is MDHEN and CDR2 SYDVKM. The V end lost 6 bases, the J end lost 1 base, and 15 bases lay between the germline ends. In nucleotides, the CDR3 is TGTGCCAGCAGCCTTCGAGGCAGGGGGAACACTGAAGCTTTCTTT. Translated, it gives CASSLRGRGNTEAFF.

The V call is TRBV9, the J call TRBJ1-2, with 10 nucleotides matching TRBD1. Germline-derived CDR1 and CDR2 are SGDLS and YYNGEE. Trimming removed 3 bases from V and 5 bases from J; junction bases left unmatched: 1. This CDR3 contains 13 residues. DNA of the CDR3: TGTGCCAGCAGCGGGACAGGGGGATATGGCTACACCTTC. This sequence encodes CASSGTGGYGYTF.

The rearrangement uses TRBV28 and TRBJ2-5; tentative D call: TRBD2 (6 bases). In germline, CDR1 is MDHEN, CDR2 SYDVKM. V dropped 3 bases and J dropped 4 bases, with 12 bases sitting between them. The CDR3 is made up of 14 amino acids. The CDR3 sequence is CASSFGGWRETQYF. The CDR3 region has the DNA TGTGCCAGCAGTTTCGGAGGGTGGAGAGAGACCCAGTACTTC.

The chain recombines TRBV5-1 with TRBJ2-7; the D is unclear. Germline V gene data show CDR1 as SGHRS and CDR2 as YFSETQ. CDR3 size: 14 residues. Trimming left V 0 bases short and J 2 bases short, with 9 bases between. CDR3 DNA sequence: TGCGCCAGCAGCTTGGGCTTACTTACCTACGAGCAGTACTTC. This sequence encodes CASSLGLLTYEQYF.

This chain connects TRBV5-1 to TRBJ2-1; 8 bases match TRBD2. The V segment lost 4 bases and the J segment 2 bases; nucleotides outside the gene matches: 8. The CDR3 consists of 16 residues. Germline loops: CDR1 SGHRS, CDR2 YFSETQ. CDR3 amino acids: CASSPGGARPYNEQFF. DNA of the CDR3: TGCGCCAGCAGCCCGGGAGGGGCTCGACCCTACAATGAGCAGTTCTTC.

The chain combines TRBV2 with TRBJ2-3; 8 bases line up with TRBD2. From germline, CDR1 is SNHLY and CDR2 FYNNEI. V dropped 4 bases and J dropped 2; count of bases not matched to a gene: 5. The CDR3 length is 15 residues. The CDR3 reads CASSALRGVTDTQYF. The CDR3 DNA reads TGTGCCAGCAGTGCCTTGCGGGGGGTCACAGATACGCAGTATTTT. Drawing the rest from reference TRBV2 and TRBJ2-3, the complete variable domain is EPEVTQTPSHQVTQMGQEVILRCVPISNHLYFYWYRQILGQKVEFLVSFYNNEISEKSEIFDDQFSVERPDGSNFTLKIRSTKLEDSAMYFCASSALRGVTDTQYFGPGTRLTVL.

V is TRBV28 and J is TRBJ2-7; 9 bases agree with TRBD2. Germline CDR1 reads MDHEN; CDR2 reads SYDVKM. V was clipped by 3 bases and J by 2 bases; unmatched bases: 8. The CDR3 contains 16 residues. Written as DNA, the CDR3 is TGTGCCAGCAGTTTTTTTCTAGCGGGGCCAACCTACGAGCAGTACTTC. This gives the protein CASSFFLAGPTYEQYF.

V is TRBV25-1 and J is TRBJ1-5; 10 bases line up with TRBD1. The V segment lost 1 base and the J segment 7 bases; nucleotides outside the gene matches: 4. Per the germline V gene, CDR1 is MGHDK and CDR2 is SYGVNS. The CDR3 totals 15 residues. CDR3 amino acids: CASSESGTGVQPQHF. In nucleotides, the CDR3 is TGTGCCAGCAGTGAATCCGGGACAGGGGTACAGCCCCAGCATTTT.

The V and J genes are TRBV3-1 (or the pseudogene TRBV3-2) and TRBJ2-7; 14 bases are shared with TRBD2. The CDR3 runs to 15 residues. Germline trimming cut 4 bases from V and 6 bases from J; bases unmatched to any gene: 5. Germline CDR1 and CDR2: LGHDT and YNNKEL (reference sequence). The CDR3 here is CASSPGTSGRGEQYF. DNA for the CDR3: TGTGCCAGCAGCCCAGGGACTAGCGGGAGAGGCGAGCAGTACTTC.

CDR3 region: CASIGGGSYNEQFF. As DNA, the CDR3 is TGTGCCAGCATCGGGGGGGGCTCCTACAATGAGCAGTTCTTC. J is TRBJ2-1 and V is TRBV28; 8 bases fit TRBD2. V lost 7 bases and J lost 0; bases outside the gene matches: 2. The CDR3 sequence is 14 residues long. Per the germline V gene, CDR1 is MDHEN and CDR2 is SYDVKM.

V and J are TRBV2 and TRBJ2-2; TRBD1 is a possible D gene (6 bases). Looked up from germline, CDR1 is SNHLY and CDR2 is FYNNEI. V lost 7 bases and J lost 2, with 14 bases in between. The CDR3 is 15 residues long. CDR3 in DNA: TGTGCCAGCATCATGGACAGATCAAACACCGGGGAGCTGTTTTTT. It translates to CASIMDRSNTGELFF.

The sample holds a few counts of this clone. The chain couples TRBV5-4 to TRBJ2-7, with D possibly TRBD2 on 6 matching bases. This CDR3 has 15 amino acids. The germline V gene encodes CDR1 SGHNT and CDR2 YYREEE (reference sequence). Trimming took 0 bases from V and 3 from J, leaving 13 bases between them. CDR3 region: CASSLGGGAGYEQYF. CDR3 in DNA: TGTGCCAGCAGCTTGGGTGGCGGAGCGGGCTACGAGCAGTACTTC.

In regard to this clone: Other DNA sequences in this specimen translate into the identical CDR3. The chain uses TRBV5-1 and TRBJ1-5, with D possibly TRBD1 on 5 matching bases. Trimming stripped 7 bases from V and 0 bases from J, with 11 bases between. This CDR3 has 14 amino acids. Germline V lookup: CDR1 SGHRS, CDR2 YFSETQ. The CDR3 reads CASSPGDSNQPQHF. CDR3 sequence (DNA): TGCGCCAGCTCGCCGGGGGATAGCAATCAGCCCCAGCATTTT. The whole variable domain, filled in from reference TRBV5-1 and TRBJ1-5, reads KAGVTQTPRYLIKTRGQQVTLSCSPISGHRSVSWYQQTPGQGLQFLFEYFSETQRNKGNFPGRFSGRQFSNSRSEMNVSTLELGDSALYLCASSPGDSNQPQHFGDGTRLSIL.

The chain couples TRBV5-1 to TRBJ2-1; 11 bases agree with TRBD2. The CDR3 runs 16 residues. CDR1 and CDR2 from the germline V gene are SGHRS and YFSETQ. V gave up 0 bases and J gave up 5 bases; unmatched junction bases: 4. CDR3 DNA sequence: TGCGCCAGCAGCTTGGCCGGGACTAGCGGAAACAATGAGCAGTTCTTC. This codes for CASSLAGTSGNNEQFF.

This chain uses TRBV5-4 with TRBJ2-3; a possible D gene is TRBD2 (6 bases). Between the trimmed V and J ends, which lost 4 bases and 0 bases, there was a span of 12 bases. CDR1 is SGHNT and CDR2 is YYREEE in the germline V gene (reference sequence). The CDR3 is 15 amino acids. Here the CDR3 DNA reads TGTGCCAGCAGCCGGGACTCACCTAGCACAGATACGCAGTATTTT. Translation gives CASSRDSPSTDTQYF.

In its sample, this clone was seen once. This chain uses TRBV11-3 with TRBJ2-7; 8 nucleotides match TRBD2. Per germline, CDR1 SGHNT and CDR2 YENEEA. There are 14 residues in the CDR3. V shed 5 bases and J 7 bases; nucleotides not matched to a gene: 10. The CDR3 spells CASSRLRSGGEQYF. CDR3 coding DNA: TGTGCCAGCAGCCGTCTTAGGTCGGGGGGGGAGCAGTACTTC.

The rearrangement uses TRBV6-4 and TRBJ1-5; D not certain. Trimming took off 2 bases at V and 4 bases at J, with 9 bases between the two ends. The germline V gene encodes CDR1 MRHNA and CDR2 SNTAGT. This CDR3 has 14 residues. For the CDR3, the DNA is TGTGCCAGCAGTGACCAAGCGACGAATCAGCCCCAGCATTTT. Protein: CASSDQATNQPQHF.

The chain recombines TRBV3-1 (or the pseudogene TRBV3-2) with TRBJ1-2; tentative D call: TRBD1 (6 bases). Germline V gene data show CDR1 as LGHDT and CDR2 as YNNKEL (reference sequence). The V end lost 4 bases, the J end lost 8 bases, and 17 bases lay between the germline ends. The CDR3 has 14 amino acids. This CDR3 is CASSRTQGNYGYTF. In DNA form, the CDR3 reads TGTGCCAGCAGCCGGACTCAGGGGAATTACGGCTACACCTTC.

This clone was seen more than once but under ten times. The CDR3 region has the DNA TGTGCCAGCAGCGTAAATGTAGGAGGTTACGATACGCAGTATTTT. Encoded protein: CASSVNVGGYDTQYF. The chain recombines TRBV9 with TRBJ2-3; D might be TRBD2 (5 bases). Trimming took 1 base from V and 6 from J, leaving 15 bases between them. Germline CDR1 reads SGDLS; CDR2 reads YYNGEE. The CDR3 loop spans 15 amino acids.

For the CDR3, the DNA is TGTGCCACCAGCAGCCTACCTAAGAATTTTCATACCACTGAAGCTTTCTTT. Its protein is CATSSLPKNFHTTEAFF. The chain has TRBV15 and TRBJ1-1, with D unclear. There are 17 residues in the CDR3. Trimming removed 3 bases from V and 4 bases from J, with 21 bases in between. Germline V gene lookup returns CDR1 LNHNV and CDR2 YYDKDF (reference sequence). The full variable domain, with the rest looked up from reference TRBV15 and TRBJ1-1, is DAMVIQNPRYQVTQFGKPVTLSCSQTLNHNVMYWYQQKSSQAPKLLFHYYDKDFNNEADTPDNFQSRRPNTSFCFLDIRSPGLGDTAMYLCATSSLPKNFHTTEAFFGQGTRLTVV.